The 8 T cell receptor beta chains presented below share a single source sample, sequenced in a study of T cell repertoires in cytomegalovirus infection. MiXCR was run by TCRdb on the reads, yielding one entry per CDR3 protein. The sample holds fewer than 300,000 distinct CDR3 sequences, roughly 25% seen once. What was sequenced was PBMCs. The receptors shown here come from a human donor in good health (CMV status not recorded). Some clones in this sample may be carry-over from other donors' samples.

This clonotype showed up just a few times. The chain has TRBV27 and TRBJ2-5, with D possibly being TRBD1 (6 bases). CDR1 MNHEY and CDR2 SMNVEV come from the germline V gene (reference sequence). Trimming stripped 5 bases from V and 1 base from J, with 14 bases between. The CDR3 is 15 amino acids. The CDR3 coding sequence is TGTGCCAGCAGTAACAGACAGGACGCCCAAGAGACCCAGTACTTC. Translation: CASSNRQDAQETQYF.

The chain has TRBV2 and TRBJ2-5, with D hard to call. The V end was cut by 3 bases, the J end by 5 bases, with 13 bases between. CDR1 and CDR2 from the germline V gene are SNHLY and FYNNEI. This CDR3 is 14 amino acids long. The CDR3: CASSDSSRLETQYF. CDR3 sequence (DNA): TGTGCCAGCAGTGATTCTTCGAGGCTGGAGACCCAGTACTTC.

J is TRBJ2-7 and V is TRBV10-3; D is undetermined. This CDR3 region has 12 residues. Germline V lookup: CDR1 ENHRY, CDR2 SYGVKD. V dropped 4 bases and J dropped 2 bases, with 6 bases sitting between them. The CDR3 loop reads CAISGTTYEQYF. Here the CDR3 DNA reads TGTGCCATCAGTGGCACCACCTACGAGCAGTACTTC.

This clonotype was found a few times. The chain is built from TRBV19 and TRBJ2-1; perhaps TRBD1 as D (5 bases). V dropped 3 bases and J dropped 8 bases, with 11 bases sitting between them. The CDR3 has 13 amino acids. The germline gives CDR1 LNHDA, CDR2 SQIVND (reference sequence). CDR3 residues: CASSIKGWDEQFF. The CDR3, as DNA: TGTGCCAGTAGTATTAAGGGGTGGGATGAGCAGTTCTTC.

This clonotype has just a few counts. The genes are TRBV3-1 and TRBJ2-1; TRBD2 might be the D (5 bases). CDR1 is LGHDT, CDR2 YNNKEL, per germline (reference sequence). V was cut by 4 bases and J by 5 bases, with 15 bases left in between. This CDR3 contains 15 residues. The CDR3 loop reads CASSLYLADNNEQFF. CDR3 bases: TGTGCCAGCAGCCTATATCTAGCAGATAACAATGAGCAGTTCTTC.

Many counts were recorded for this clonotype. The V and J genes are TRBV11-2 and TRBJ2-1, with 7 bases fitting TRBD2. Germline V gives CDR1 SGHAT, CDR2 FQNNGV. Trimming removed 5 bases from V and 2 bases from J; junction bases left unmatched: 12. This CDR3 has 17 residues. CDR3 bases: TGTGCCAGCAGCCCCACGAGGAGGGAGGGGACCTACAATGAGCAGTTCTTC. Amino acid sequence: CASSPTRREGTYNEQFF.

CDR3 in amino acids: CASTNSGAETQYF. CDR3 in DNA: TGTGCCAGCACCAACTCAGGGGCAGAGACCCAGTACTTC. The genes are TRBV28 and TRBJ2-5; perhaps TRBD1 as D (6 bases). CDR1 and CDR2 (germline): MDHEN, SYDVKM. Trimming stripped 7 bases from V and 4 bases from J, with 13 bases between. This CDR3 has 13 amino acids.

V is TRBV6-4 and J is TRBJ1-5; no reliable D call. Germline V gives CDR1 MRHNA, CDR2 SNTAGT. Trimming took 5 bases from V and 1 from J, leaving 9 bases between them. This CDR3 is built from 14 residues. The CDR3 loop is CASSSRLSNQPQHF. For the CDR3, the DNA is TGTGCCAGCAGTTCCCGATTGAGCAATCAGCCCCAGCATTTT.